The present TCR beta chain was sequenced within a study of blood T cell repertoires in COVID-19. On the study more broadly: The United States, Italy and Spain supplied acute and convalescent COVID-19 samples. The analysed material was cDNA or gDNA that came from T cells, B-cell-depleted T cells, or PBMCs.

Sequenced by immunoSEQ multiplex PCR; TCRdb stores in-frame clones only, minus some. Among 310,000 or so clones listed, around 89% were seen once. Germline trimming cut 4 bases from V and 0 bases from J; bases unmatched to any gene: 3. CDR3 length: 15 residues. Looked up from germline, CDR1 is SGHRS and CDR2 is YFSETQ. Sequenced: PBMCs or T cells enriched from blood (not recorded which). This clonotype originated in a woman aged 18 to 35 with acute COVID-19. The rearrangement uses TRBV5-1 and TRBJ1-4; 7 bases map to TRBD1. CDR3 in amino acids: CASSHGQATNEKLFF. CDR3 coding DNA: TGCGCCAGCAGCCATGGACAGGCAACTAATGAAAAACTGTTTTTT.